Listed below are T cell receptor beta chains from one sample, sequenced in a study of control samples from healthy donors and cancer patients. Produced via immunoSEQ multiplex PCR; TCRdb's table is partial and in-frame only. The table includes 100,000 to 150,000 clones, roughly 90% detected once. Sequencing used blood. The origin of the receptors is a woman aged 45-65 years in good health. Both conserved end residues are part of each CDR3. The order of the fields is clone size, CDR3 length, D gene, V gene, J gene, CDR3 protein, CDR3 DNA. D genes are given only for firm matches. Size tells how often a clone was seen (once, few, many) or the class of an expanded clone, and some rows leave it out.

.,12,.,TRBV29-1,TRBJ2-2,CSVGRVTGELFF,TGCAGCGTTGGGAGAGTCACCGGGGAGCTGTTTTTT
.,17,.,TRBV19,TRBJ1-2,CASSTPRGRKVYYGYTF,TGTGCCAGTAGTACCCCTCGCGGCAGAAAAGTTTACTATGGCTACACCTTC
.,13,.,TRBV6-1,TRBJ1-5,CASSEIGNQPQHF,TGTGCCAGCAGTGAAATAGGCAATCAGCCCCAGCATTTT
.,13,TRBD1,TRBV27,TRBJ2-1,CASPGQRYNEQFF,TGTGCCAGCCCGGGACAGAGATACAATGAGCAGTTCTTC
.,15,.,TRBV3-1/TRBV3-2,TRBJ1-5,CASSQGPYSNQPQHF,TGTGCCAGCAGCCAGGGTCCTTATAGCAATCAGCCCCAGCATTTT
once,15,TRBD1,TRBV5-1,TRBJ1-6,CASSPAPGQNSPLHF,TGCGCCAGCAGCCCTGCCCCGGGACAGAATTCACCCCTCCACTTT
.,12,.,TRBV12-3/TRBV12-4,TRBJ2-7,CASSFGDYEQYF,TGTGCCAGCAGTTTCGGAGACTACGAGCAGTACTTC
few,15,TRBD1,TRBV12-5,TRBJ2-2,CASGLRQGAPGELFF,TGTGCTAGTGGTTTACGACAGGGGGCGCCCGGGGAGCTGTTTTTT
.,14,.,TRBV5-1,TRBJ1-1,CASSLVSGATEAFF,TGCGCCAGCAGCTTGGTTTCTGGGGCCACTGAAGCTTTCTTT
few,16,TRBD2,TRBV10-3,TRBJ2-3,CAISDSVGGASGTQYF,TGTGCCATCAGTGACTCGGTCGGGGGGGCATCAGGTACGCAGTATTTT
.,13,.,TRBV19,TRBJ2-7,CASSLGVSYEQYF,TGTGCCAGTAGCCTAGGTGTCTCCTACGAGCAGTACTTC
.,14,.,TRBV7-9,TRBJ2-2,CASSLEGRIGELFF,TGTGCCAGCAGCTTAGAAGGACGGATCGGGGAGCTGTTTTTT
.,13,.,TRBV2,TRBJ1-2,CASSEDRVGGYTF,TGTGCCAGCAGTGAAGACAGGGTCGGCGGCTACACCTTC
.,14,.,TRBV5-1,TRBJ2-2,CASSLTSESGELFF,TGCGCCAGCAGCTTGACTAGTGAATCCGGGGAGCTGTTTTTT
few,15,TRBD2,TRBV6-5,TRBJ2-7,CASSYSGAGEYEQYF,TGTGCCAGCAGTTACTCAGGGGCGGGAGAATACGAGCAGTACTTC
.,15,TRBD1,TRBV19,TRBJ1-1,CASIPGGAGMTEAFF,TGTGCCAGTATACCAGGGGGCGCCGGGATGACTGAAGCTTTCTTT
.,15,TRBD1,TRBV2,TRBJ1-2,CASSVQGSLDYGYTF,TGTGCCAGCAGTGTACAGGGGAGTCTCGACTATGGCTACACCTTC
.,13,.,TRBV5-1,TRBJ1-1,CASSPTVATEAFF,TGCGCCAGCAGTCCCACGGTGGCCACTGAAGCTTTCTTT
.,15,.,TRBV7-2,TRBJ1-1,CASSLRGRENTEAFF,TGTGCCAGCAGCTTACGGGGCAGGGAGAACACTGAAGCTTTCTTT
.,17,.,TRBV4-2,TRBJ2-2,CASSQADWTPNTGELFF,TGTGCCAGCAGCCAAGCGGATTGGACACCCAACACCGGGGAGCTGTTTTTT
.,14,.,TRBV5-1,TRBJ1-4,CASSSVGVGEKLFF,TGCGCCAGCAGCTCAGTGGGTGTTGGAGAAAAACTGTTTTTT
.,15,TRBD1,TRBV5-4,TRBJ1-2,CASSPGTEKHYGYTF,TGTGCCAGCAGCCCAGGGACAGAGAAGCACTATGGCTACACCTTC
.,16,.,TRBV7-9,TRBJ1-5,CASSSNREHSNQPQHF,TGTGCCAGCAGCTCGAACCGGGAGCATAGCAATCAGCCCCAGCATTTT
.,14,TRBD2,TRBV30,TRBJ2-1,CAWSVAGGYNEQFF,TGTGCCTGGAGTGTAGCGGGGGGTTACAATGAGCAGTTCTTC
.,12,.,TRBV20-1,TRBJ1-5,CSASSGDQPQHF,TGCAGTGCTAGTTCGGGGGATCAGCCCCAGCATTTT
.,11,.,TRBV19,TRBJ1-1,CASSVFTEAFF,TGTGCCAGTAGTGTCTTCACTGAAGCTTTCTTT
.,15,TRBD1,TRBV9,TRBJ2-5,CASSVSGTDVETQYF,TGTGCCAGCAGCGTATCGGGGACAGATGTGGAGACCCAGTACTTC
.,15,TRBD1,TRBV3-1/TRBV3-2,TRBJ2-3,CASSRRGQSTDTQYF,TGTGCCAGCAGCCGAAGGGGACAGTCCACAGATACGCAGTATTTT
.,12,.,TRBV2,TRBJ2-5,CASSELGETQYF,TGTGCCAGCAGTGAATTGGGGGAGACCCAGTACTTC
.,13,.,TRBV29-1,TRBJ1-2,CSVEASGRHGYTF,TGCAGCGTTGAAGCGTCCGGTCGGCATGGCTACACCTTC
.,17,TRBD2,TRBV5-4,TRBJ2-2,CASSSPGRGSNTGELFF,TGTGCCAGCAGCTCCCCTGGGCGGGGGTCGAACACCGGGGAGCTGTTTTTT
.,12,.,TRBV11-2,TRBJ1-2,CASSQVTAGYTF,TGTGCCAGCAGCCAGGTCACGGCTGGCTACACCTTC
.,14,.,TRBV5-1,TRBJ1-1,CASSSRPLNTEAFF,TGCGCCAGCAGCTCTAGACCCCTGAACACTGAAGCTTTCTTT
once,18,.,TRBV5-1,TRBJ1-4,CASSFGSPVSAVNEKLFF,TGCGCCAGCAGCTTTGGGTCCCCGGTTTCGGCCGTTAATGAAAAACTGTTTTTT
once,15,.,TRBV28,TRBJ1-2,CASSLPGPGNYGYTF,TGTGCCAGCAGTCTACCGGGTCCAGGGAACTATGGCTACACCTTC
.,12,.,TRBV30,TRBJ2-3,CAWSGVLEPQYF,TGTGCCTGGTCGGGGGTGCTCGAGCCGCAGTATTTT
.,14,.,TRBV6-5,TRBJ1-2,CASSSTGENYGYTF,TGTGCCAGCAGCTCGACAGGAGAAAACTATGGCTACACCTTC
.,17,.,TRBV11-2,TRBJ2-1,CASSLAGWGSGSGEQFF,TGTGCCAGCAGCTTAGCAGGTTGGGGTAGCGGTTCGGGTGAGCAGTTCTTC
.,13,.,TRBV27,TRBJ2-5,CASGLGVEETQYF,TGTGCCAGCGGCCTCGGGGTGGAAGAGACCCAGTACTTC
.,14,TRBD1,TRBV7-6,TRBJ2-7,CASSSRDRSYEQYF,TGTGCCAGCAGCTCCCGGGACAGAAGCTACGAGCAGTACTTC